This T cell receptor beta chain appears in the sequencing data of a study of blood T cell repertoires in COVID-19. Only one count was recorded for this clone. Profiling relied on immunoSEQ multiplex PCR, and the TCRdb table lists in-frame clones only, not all of them. The repertoire has some 220,000 clones, about nine tenths of them found once; the top ten carry more than 0.8%. Trimming removed 11 bases from V and 8 bases from J; junction bases left unmatched: 10. CDR1 and CDR2 from the germline V gene are MNHEY and SVGAGI. The length of the CDR3 is 14 residues. The sequenced material came from peripheral blood. This TCR was sampled from a young man with COVID-19, enrolled during active disease. The chain has TRBV6-5 and TRBJ1-6; 9 bases align to TRBD1. The CDR3 spells CAAGDGTGYSPLHF. DNA for the CDR3: TGTGCCGCCGGAGACGGGACAGGGTATTCACCCCTCCACTTT.